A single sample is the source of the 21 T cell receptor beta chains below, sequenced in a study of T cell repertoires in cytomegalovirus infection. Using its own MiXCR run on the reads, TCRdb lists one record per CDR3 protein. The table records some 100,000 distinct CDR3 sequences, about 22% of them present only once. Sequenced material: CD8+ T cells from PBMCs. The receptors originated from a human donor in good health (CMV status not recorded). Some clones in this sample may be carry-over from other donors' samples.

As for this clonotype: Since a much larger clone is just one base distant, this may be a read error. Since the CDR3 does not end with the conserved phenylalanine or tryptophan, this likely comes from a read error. This CDR3 reads CASSPDRGLNTEAFS. The CDR3 DNA reads as TGTGCCAGCAGCCCCGACAGGGGATTGAACACTGAAGCTTTCTCT. This chain joins TRBV7-2 and TRBJ1-1; 8 bases map to TRBD1. Germline CDR1 SGHTA, CDR2 FQGNSA. The CDR3 runs to 15 residues. V gave up 5 bases and J gave up 0 bases; unmatched junction bases: 5.

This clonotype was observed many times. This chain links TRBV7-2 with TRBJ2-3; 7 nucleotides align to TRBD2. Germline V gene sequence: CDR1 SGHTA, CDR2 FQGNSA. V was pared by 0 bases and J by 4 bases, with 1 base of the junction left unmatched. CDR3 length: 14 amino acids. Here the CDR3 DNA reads TGTGCCAGCAGCTTAGCGGGGGGGTCAGATACGCAGTATTTT. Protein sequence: CASSLAGGSDTQYF.

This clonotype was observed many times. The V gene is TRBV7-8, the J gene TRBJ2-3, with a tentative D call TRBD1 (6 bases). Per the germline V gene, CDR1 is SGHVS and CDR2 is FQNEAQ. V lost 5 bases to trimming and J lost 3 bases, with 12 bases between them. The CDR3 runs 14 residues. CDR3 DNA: TGTGCCAGCAGCCCGGTGAGGGGGACAGATACGCAGTATTTT. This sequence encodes CASSPVRGTDTQYF.

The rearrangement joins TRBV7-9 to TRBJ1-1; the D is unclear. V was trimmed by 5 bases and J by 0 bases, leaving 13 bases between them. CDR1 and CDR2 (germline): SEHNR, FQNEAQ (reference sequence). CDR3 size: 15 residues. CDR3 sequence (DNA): TGTGCCAGCAGCCGATCCCAGGAGCTGAACACTGAAGCTTTCTTT. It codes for CASSRSQELNTEAFF.

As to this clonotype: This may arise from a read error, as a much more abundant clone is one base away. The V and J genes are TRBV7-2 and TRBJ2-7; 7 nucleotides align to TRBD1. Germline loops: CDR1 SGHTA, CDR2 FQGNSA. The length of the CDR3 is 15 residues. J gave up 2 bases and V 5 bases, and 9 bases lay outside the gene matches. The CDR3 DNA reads TGTGCCAGCAGCCTCCGCCCCGGGACAGCCTACGAGCAGTACTTC. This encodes CASSLRPGTAYEQYF. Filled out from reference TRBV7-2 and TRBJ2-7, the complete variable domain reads GAGVSQSPSNKVTEKGKDVELRCDPISGHTALYWYRQSLGQGLEFLIYFQGNSAPDKSGLPSDRFSAERTGGSVSTLTIQRTQQEDSAVYLCASSLRPGTAYEQYFGPGTRLTVT.

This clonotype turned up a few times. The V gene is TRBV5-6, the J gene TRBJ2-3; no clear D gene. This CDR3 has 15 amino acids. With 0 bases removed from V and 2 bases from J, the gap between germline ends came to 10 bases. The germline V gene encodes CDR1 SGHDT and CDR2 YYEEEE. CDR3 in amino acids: CASSLGFILTDTQYF. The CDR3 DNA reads TGTGCCAGCAGCTTGGGATTCATCCTCACAGATACGCAGTATTTT.

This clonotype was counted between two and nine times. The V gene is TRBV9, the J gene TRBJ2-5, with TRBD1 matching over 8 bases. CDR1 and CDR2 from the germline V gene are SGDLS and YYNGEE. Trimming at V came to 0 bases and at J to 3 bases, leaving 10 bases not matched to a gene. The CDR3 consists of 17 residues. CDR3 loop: CASSVANGGTGEETQYF. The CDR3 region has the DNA TGTGCCAGCAGCGTAGCAAACGGCGGGACAGGAGAAGAGACCCAGTACTTC.

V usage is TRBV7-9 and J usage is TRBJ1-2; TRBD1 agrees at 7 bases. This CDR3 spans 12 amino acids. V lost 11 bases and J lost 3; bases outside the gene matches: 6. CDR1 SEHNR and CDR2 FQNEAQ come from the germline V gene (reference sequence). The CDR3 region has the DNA TGTGCCGAACAGGGGAGGGACTATGGCTACACCTTC. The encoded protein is CAEQGRDYGYTF.

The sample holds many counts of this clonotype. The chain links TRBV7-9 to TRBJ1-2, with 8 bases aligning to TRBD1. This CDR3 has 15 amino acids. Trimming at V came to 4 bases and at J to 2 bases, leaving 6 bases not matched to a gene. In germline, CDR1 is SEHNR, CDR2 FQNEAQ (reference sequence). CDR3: CASSSRTGMNYGYTF. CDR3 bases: TGTGCCAGCAGCTCCCGGACAGGGATGAACTATGGCTACACCTTC.

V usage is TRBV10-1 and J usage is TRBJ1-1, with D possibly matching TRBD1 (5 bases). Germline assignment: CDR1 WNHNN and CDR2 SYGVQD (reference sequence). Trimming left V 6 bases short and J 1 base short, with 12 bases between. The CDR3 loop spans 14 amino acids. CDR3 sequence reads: CASRGDPPNTEAFF. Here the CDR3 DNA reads TGCGCCAGCAGGGGGGACCCCCCGAACACTGAAGCTTTCTTT.

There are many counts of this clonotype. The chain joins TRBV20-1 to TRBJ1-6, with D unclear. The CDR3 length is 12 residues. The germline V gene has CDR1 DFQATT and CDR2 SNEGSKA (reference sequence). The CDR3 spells CGSGPQNSPLHF. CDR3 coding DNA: TGCGGGTCGGGTCCGCAAAATTCACCCCTCCACTTT.

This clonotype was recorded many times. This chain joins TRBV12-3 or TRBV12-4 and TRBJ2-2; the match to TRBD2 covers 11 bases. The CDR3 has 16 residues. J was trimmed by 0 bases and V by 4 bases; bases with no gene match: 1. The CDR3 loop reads CASSYSGRANTGELFF. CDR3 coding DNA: TGTGCCAGCAGTTATAGCGGGAGGGCGAACACCGGGGAGCTGTTTTTT.

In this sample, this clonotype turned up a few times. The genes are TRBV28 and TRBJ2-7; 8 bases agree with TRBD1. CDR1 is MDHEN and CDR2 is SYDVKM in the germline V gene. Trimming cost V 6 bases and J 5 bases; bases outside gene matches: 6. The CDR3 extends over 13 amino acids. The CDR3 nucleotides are TGTGCCAGCAGCAACAGGGGGATAGACGAGCAGTACTTC. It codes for CASSNRGIDEQYF. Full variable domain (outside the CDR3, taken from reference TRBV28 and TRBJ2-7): DVKVTQSSRYLVKRTGEKVFLECVQDMDHENMFWYRQDPGLGLRLIYFSYDVKMKEKGDIPEGYSVSREKKERFSLILESASTNQTSMYLCASSNRGIDEQYFGPGTRLTVT.

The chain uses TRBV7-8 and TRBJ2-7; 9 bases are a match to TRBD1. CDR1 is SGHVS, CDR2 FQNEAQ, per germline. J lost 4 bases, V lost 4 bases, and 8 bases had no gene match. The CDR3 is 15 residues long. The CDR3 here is CASSSGTGLFYEQYF. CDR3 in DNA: TGTGCCAGCAGCTCTGGGACAGGGTTATTTTACGAGCAGTACTTC.

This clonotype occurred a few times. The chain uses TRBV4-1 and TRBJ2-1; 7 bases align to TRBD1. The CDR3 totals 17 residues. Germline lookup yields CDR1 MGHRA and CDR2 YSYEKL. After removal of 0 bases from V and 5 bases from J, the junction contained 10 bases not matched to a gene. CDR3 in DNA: TGCGCCAGCAGCCAAGATGAGGGACAGCTAAGAGACAATGAGCAGTTCTTC. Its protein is CASSQDEGQLRDNEQFF.

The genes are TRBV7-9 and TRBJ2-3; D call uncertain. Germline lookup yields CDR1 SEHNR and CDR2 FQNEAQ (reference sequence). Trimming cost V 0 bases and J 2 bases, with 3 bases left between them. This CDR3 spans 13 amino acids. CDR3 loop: CASSLATTDTQYF. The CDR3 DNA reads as TGTGCCAGCAGCTTAGCTACCACAGATACGCAGTATTTT. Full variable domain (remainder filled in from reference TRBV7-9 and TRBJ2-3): DTGVSQNPRHKITKRGQNVTFRCDPISEHNRLYWYRQTLGQGPEFLTYFQNEAQLEKSRLLSDRFSAERPKGSFSTLEIQRTEQGDSAMYLCASSLATTDTQYFGPGTRLTVL.

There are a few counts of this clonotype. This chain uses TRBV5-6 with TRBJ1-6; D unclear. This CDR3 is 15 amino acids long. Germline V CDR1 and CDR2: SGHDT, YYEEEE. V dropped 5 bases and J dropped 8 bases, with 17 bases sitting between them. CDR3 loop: CASSSTREGDSPLHF. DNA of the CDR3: TGTGCCAGCAGTTCGACCCGGGAGGGAGATTCACCCCTCCACTTT.

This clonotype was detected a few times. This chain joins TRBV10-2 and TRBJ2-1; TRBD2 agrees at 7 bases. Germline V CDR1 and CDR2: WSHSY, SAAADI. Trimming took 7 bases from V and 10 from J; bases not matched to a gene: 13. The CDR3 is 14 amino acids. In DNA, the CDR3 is TGCGCCAGCACCCGGGACTACCCAGTAGGCGAGCAGTTCTTC. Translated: CASTRDYPVGEQFF.

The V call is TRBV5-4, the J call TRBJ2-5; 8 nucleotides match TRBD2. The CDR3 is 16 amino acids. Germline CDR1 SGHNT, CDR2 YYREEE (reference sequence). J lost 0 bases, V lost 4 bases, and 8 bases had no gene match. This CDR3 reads CASSGISGEHQETQYF. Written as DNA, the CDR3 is TGTGCCAGCAGCGGCATTAGCGGGGAACACCAAGAGACCCAGTACTTC.

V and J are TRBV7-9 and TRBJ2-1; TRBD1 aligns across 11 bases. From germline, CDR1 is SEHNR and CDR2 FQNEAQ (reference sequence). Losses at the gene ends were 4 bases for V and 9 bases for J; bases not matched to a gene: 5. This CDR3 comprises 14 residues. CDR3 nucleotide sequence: TGTGCCAGCAGCTACAAGGACAGGGGGCTTGAGCAGTTCTTC. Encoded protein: CASSYKDRGLEQFF.

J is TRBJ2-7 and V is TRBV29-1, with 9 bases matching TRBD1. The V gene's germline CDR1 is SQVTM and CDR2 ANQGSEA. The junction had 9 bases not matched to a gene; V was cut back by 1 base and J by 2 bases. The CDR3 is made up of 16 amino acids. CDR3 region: CSVEGAGTGKTYEQYF. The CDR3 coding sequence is TGCAGCGTTGAAGGAGCCGGGACAGGGAAGACCTACGAGCAGTACTTC.